This TCR beta chain was sequenced during a study of Graves' ophthalmopathy and Graves' hyperthyroidism (dated by TCRdb to between 2017 and 2018). In the study overall: A patient counted as having stable hyperthyroidism if there was no progression to ophthalmopathy within 18 months of follow-up. The study used signatures of the TCR beta repertoire to tell Graves' ophthalmopathy apart from Graves' hyperthyroidism and to predict which patients would progress to ophthalmopathy. In total, around 140 blood samples were TCR-sequenced: approximately 40 ophthalmopathy, some 75 hyperthyroidism and about 17 hyperthyroidism-to-ophthalmopathy patients. To explore V-J signatures that distinguish ophthalmopathy from hyperthyroidism, a discovery set of 100 patients was enrolled, made up of roughly 41 with ophthalmopathy and around 57 with stable hyperthyroidism. An independent validation cohort comprised 18 hyperthyroidism patients and over 15 patients who later progressed from hyperthyroidism to ophthalmopathy. T-cell repertoires of thyroid tissue and blood were compared in several hyperthyroidism patients. Following sample collection, hyperthyroidism patients were given methimazole at a starting dose of 30 mg daily, and ophthalmopathy patients were given high-dose intravenous methylprednisolone. General findings and caveats noted by the study authors: In validation, the model predicted ophthalmopathy progression with 55% to 71% sensitivity and less than 80% specificity; roughly 11 predicted patients were CT-confirmed with GO in a median of approximately 6.5 months. In cross-validation, the 13-signature model distinguished ophthalmopathy from stable hyperthyroidism with about 90% sensitivity and 81.08% specificity, while in the test set the corresponding values were approximately 80% and 75%. Most expanded thyroid clonotypes with a frequency above 0.001 also appeared in blood, which suggests that blood repertoires may reflect the immune response in the thyroid. No statistical method was used to set the sample size in advance, and the investigators knew which group each participant was assigned to.

V gives up 6 bases and J gives up 5 bases, and the segment between their germline ends measures 10 bases. The germline V gene (reference sequence) specifies MNHNY as CDR1 and SVGAGI as CDR2. The CDR3 numbers 12 residues from cysteine through phenylalanine. Only the CDR3 DNA stays, 36 bases, in frame from base 1. Hyperthyroidism patients were newly diagnosed, were aged 18 to 65 years, and had a disease duration under 2 months. Patients with other autoimmune diseases, uncontrolled infections, pregnancy or lactation were excluded from the study. Diagnosis was based on clinical symptoms, serum thyroxine, TRAb, thyroid ultrasound and orbital computed tomography. Total RNA was extracted using Trizol reagent, and RNA quality was checked on an Agilent 2100 Bioanalyzer. This clonotype was found many times. There is no known antigen for this receptor. The sample holds no much larger clone one base away, and base qualities are not on file.

TCR beta CDR3 regions were amplified from RNA transcripts for repertoire sequencing. A first-round RT-PCR used HTBI primers with the Qiagen OneStep RT-PCR kit, followed by a second-round multiplex PCR, size selection and purification. Libraries were sequenced on an Illumina HiSeq2000 using paired-end 100 bp reads. The authors' analysis ran thus. SOAPnuke was used for read processing, and reads with adapters, uncalled bases, a mean Phred below 15, or no exact constant-primer or identifier match were discarded. COPE v1.2.5 was used to merge high-quality paired reads. Each unique nucleotide sequence was treated as a clonotype, and MiTCR v1.1 was used to align the clonotypes to the IMGT TRB V, D and J references. Only V-J combinations with frequency above 0.0001 were analysed, covering approximately 99% of repertoires. For each V-J combination, a TCR clonal expansion and chaos score was defined as F50 clonal expansion divided by the chaos observed in the TCRdist matrix. Welch's t-statistics and random forest were used to reduce the features to some 13 V-J combinations, which were then used as input to a naive Bayes classifier. The Morisita-Horn index was used to measure how similar the thyroid and blood repertoires were. In-frame beta chains were kept once TCRdb had trimmed the public reads at Q25 with fastp and called clones with MiXCR. Records with the same CDR3 protein are collapsed into one entry carrying the most frequent genes and DNA. The V and J calls come from TCRdb's annotation, not from the publication. This sample gives about 1.1 million distinct CDR3 sequences in total; roughly 35% of them show up just once. The ten largest clones add up to 11% of the sample.

Here the chain combines TRBV6-6 and TRBJ2-5; possibly the D gene is TRBD1, per 5 matching bases. The origin of this receptor is an adult man with Graves' hyperthyroidism. The specimen sequenced was peripheral blood or thyroid tissue (not recorded which). The CDR3 in this case is CASSPQAETQYF. The DNA is TGTGCCAGCAGCCCACAGGCGGAGACCCAGTACTTC.